Shown below are 20 T cell receptor beta chains from a single sample sequenced in a study of CD8+ T cells in alopecia areata. cDNA prepared by RNA extraction and subsequent reverse transcription served as the template for sequencing. The repertoire was sequenced with immunoSEQ multiplex PCR; TCRdb's copy has only in-frame clones and lacks some. Of over 150,000 clones in the sample, around half were seen once. Treatment of the sample: oral pan-JAK inhibitor, 5-10 mg twice daily. The sample was CD8+ T cells sorted from blood, taken at week 24, from a patient treated with tofacitinib. These receptors were collected from a human donor with alopecia areata.

The chain employs TRBV5-1 and TRBJ1-4; D uncertain. CDR1 is SGHRS and CDR2 is YFSETQ in the germline V gene. There are 12 residues in the CDR3. With 4 bases removed from V and 8 bases from J, the gap between germline ends came to 9 bases. The CDR3 DNA sequence: TGCGCCAGCAGCGTCGGAGGGGAAAAACTGTTTTTT. Amino acid sequence: CASSVGGEKLFF.

The rearrangement joins TRBV6-5 to TRBJ2-3; 11 bases align to TRBD2. The CDR3 length is 14 residues. The V segment lost 5 bases and the J segment 10 bases; nucleotides outside the gene matches: 8. Germline V CDR1 and CDR2: MNHEY, SVGAGI. CDR3: CASSNSGGAVSQYF. The CDR3 DNA reads TGTGCCAGCAGTAATAGCGGGGGGGCCGTATCGCAGTATTTT.

This clone appeared a few times. DNA of the CDR3: TGTGCCTGGAGATCGTACAATGAGCAGTTCTTC. Its translation is CAWRSYNEQFF. J is TRBJ2-1 and V is TRBV30; D ambiguous. Germline V lookup: CDR1 GTSNPN, CDR2 SVGIG (reference sequence). Trimming cost V 3 bases and J 4 bases, with 4 bases left between them. The CDR3 consists of 11 residues.

The chain joins TRBV30 to TRBJ1-1, with a tentative D call TRBD1 (6 bases). The V and J ends lost 1 base and 11 bases respectively, with 14 bases between them. The CDR3 totals 12 residues. Germline CDR1 GTSNPN, CDR2 SVGIG (reference sequence). The CDR3 protein is CAWSGGPEEAFF. The CDR3 region has the DNA TGTGCCTGGAGTGGGGGGCCCGAGGAGGCTTTCTTT.

This clone has just a few counts. The chain joins TRBV9 to TRBJ1-6; no firm D call. CDR3 length: 17 amino acids. The germline V gene has CDR1 SGDLS and CDR2 YYNGEE. Trimming cost V 0 bases and J 0 bases, with 10 bases left between them. This CDR3 is CASSVAHSSSYNSPLHF. CDR3 in DNA: TGTGCCAGCAGCGTAGCACATTCGAGCTCCTATAATTCACCCCTCCACTTT.

J is TRBJ2-7 and V is TRBV4-3; TRBD1 is a possible D gene (6 bases). V was trimmed by 2 bases and J by 0 bases, leaving 11 bases between them. Germline CDR1 reads LGHNA; CDR2 reads YSLEER. This CDR3 has 15 residues. CDR3 sequence (DNA): TGCGCCAGCAGCCAATCGGTGACAGGCTCCTACGAGCAGTACTTC. Translation: CASSQSVTGSYEQYF.

The gene calls are TRBV10-3 and TRBJ2-7; possibly TRBD2 for D (7 bases). This CDR3 has 13 residues. V gave up 4 bases and J gave up 3 bases, with 10 bases separating them. Germline CDR1 reads ENHRY; CDR2 reads SYGVKD. CDR3 bases: TGTGCCATCAGTGCGGGGGGCAGCTACGAGCAGTACTTC. Protein sequence: CAISAGGSYEQYF.

The V and J genes are TRBV2 and TRBJ2-7; TRBD2 matches 9 bases. The CDR3 sequence is 13 residues long. The ends lost 8 bases at V and 4 bases at J; junction bases unmatched: 6. CDR1 and CDR2 (germline): SNHLY, FYNNEI. The chain's CDR3 is CASFFLAGYEQYF. CDR3 coding DNA: TGTGCCAGCTTTTTCCTAGCGGGGTACGAGCAGTACTTC.

The CDR3 region is CASSGGQWGYNEQFF. The CDR3 nucleotides read TGTGCCAGCAGCGGGGGCCAGTGGGGCTACAATGAGCAGTTCTTC. This chain links TRBV5-6 with TRBJ2-1, with D perhaps matching TRBD1 (6 bases). CDR1 is SGHDT, CDR2 YYEEEE, per germline. This CDR3 has 15 amino acids. Trimming shortened V by 4 bases and J by 3 bases, and 14 bases separated the two germline ends.

This chain uses TRBV30 with TRBJ2-1, with D possibly being TRBD2 (6 bases). Trimming stripped 2 bases from V and 8 bases from J, with 10 bases between. The CDR3 runs 12 residues. The germline CDR1 and CDR2 sequences are GTSNPN and SVGIG (reference sequence). CDR3 in DNA: TGTGCCTGGAGTAGCGGGTGGGATGAGCAGTTCTTC. Residues: CAWSSGWDEQFF.

The chain is built from TRBV4-2 and TRBJ2-7, with D tentatively TRBD1 (6 bases). The V end lost 0 bases, the J end lost 5 bases, and 11 bases lay between the germline ends. Germline-derived CDR1 and CDR2 are LGHNA and YNFKEQ. The CDR3 covers 14 residues. The CDR3 sequence is CASSQETGWNEQYF. The CDR3 DNA sequence: TGTGCCAGCAGCCAAGAAACAGGGTGGAACGAGCAGTACTTC.

V usage is TRBV27 and J usage is TRBJ2-1; TRBD1 matches at 12 bases. The germline V gene encodes CDR1 MNHEY and CDR2 SMNVEV (reference sequence). The CDR3 runs to 15 residues. The V segment lost 3 bases and the J segment 9 bases; nucleotides outside the gene matches: 6. CDR3 sequence: CASSLTGTGGVEQFF. DNA of the CDR3: TGTGCCAGCAGTTTGACCGGGACAGGGGGCGTTGAGCAGTTCTTC.

The V and J genes are TRBV13 and TRBJ2-3; TRBD2 aligns across 8 bases. CDR3 length equals 16 residues. The V gene end was trimmed by 5 bases and the J gene end by 5 bases; junction bases not matched to a gene: 12. Germline loops: CDR1 PRHDT, CDR2 FYEKMQ (reference sequence). Written as DNA, the CDR3 is TGTGCCAGCAGCCCTAGGGGACTAGAGACAGGAGATACGCAGTATTTT. Residues: CASSPRGLETGDTQYF.

The chain uses TRBV28 and TRBJ1-2; perhaps TRBD1 as D (5 bases). Looked up from germline, CDR1 is MDHEN and CDR2 is SYDVKM. V lost 8 bases and J 8 bases, leaving 24 bases between the germline ends. The CDR3 covers 15 residues. In DNA form, the CDR3 reads TGTGCCAGCCGTTCCTTGGGGGACCTCTATGTGGGCTACACCTTC. Protein product: CASRSLGDLYVGYTF.

The V gene is TRBV13, the J gene TRBJ1-2; perhaps TRBD1 as D (6 bases). This CDR3 has 15 amino acids. Germline CDR1 and CDR2: PRHDT and FYEKMQ (reference sequence). V lost 5 bases and J lost 6, with 19 bases in between. The DNA of the CDR3 is TGTGCCAGCAGCCTCAGGGGTCCCTTACAAGATGGCTACACCTTC. It encodes CASSLRGPLQDGYTF.

The V gene is TRBV29-1, the J gene TRBJ2-2, with D possibly matching TRBD2 (6 bases). The CDR3 extends over 14 amino acids. The V and J ends lost 3 bases and 2 bases respectively, with 10 bases between them. Germline lookup yields CDR1 SQVTM and CDR2 ANQGSEA. The CDR3 coding sequence is TGCAGCGTTGATGCGGGACTCAACACCGGGGAGCTGTTTTTT. This codes for CSVDAGLNTGELFF.

V and J are TRBV4-3 and TRBJ1-1; possible D gene TRBD1, 5 bases. V shed 1 base and J shed 8 bases, with 11 bases lying between them. The CDR3 has 13 residues. CDR1 and CDR2 from the germline V gene are LGHNA and YSLEER. CDR3: CASSQGGTSEAFF. The CDR3 DNA reads as TGCGCCAGCAGCCAAGGGGGGACCTCCGAAGCTTTCTTT.

This clone has only a few counts. Other DNA variants within this sample encode the same CDR3. The genes are TRBV29-1 and TRBJ1-2; the match to TRBD1 covers 8 bases. The CDR3 loop spans 13 amino acids. The V segment lost 1 base and the J segment 2 bases; nucleotides outside the gene matches: 0. CDR1 and CDR2 (germline): SQVTM, ANQGSEA. CDR3 region: CSVEGTGNYGYTF. In nucleotides, the CDR3 is TGCAGCGTTGAAGGGACAGGGAACTATGGCTACACCTTC.

This chain uses TRBV9 with TRBJ2-2; 8 bases map to TRBD2. The V gene's germline CDR1 is SGDLS and CDR2 YYNGEE. Trimming took 3 bases from V and 3 from J; bases not matched to a gene: 7. This CDR3 is 16 amino acids long. CDR3 sequence reads: CASSAGAGDYTGELFF. CDR3 coding DNA: TGTGCCAGCAGCGCCGGAGCGGGGGATTACACCGGGGAGCTGTTTTTT.

The chain is built from TRBV15 and TRBJ2-1; D not certain. Germline loops: CDR1 LNHNV, CDR2 YYDKDF (reference sequence). The CDR3 covers 13 residues. Trimming took 0 bases from V and 8 from J, leaving 8 bases between them. The CDR3 reads CATSRDPGDEQFF. CDR3 coding DNA: TGTGCCACCAGCAGAGATCCGGGTGATGAGCAGTTCTTC.